What follows is one T cell receptor beta chain and its context. The antigen this receptor binds is unknown. No base quality values were provided; no much bigger clone lies one nucleotide off. The High Capacity cDNA Reverse Transcription Kit was used to reverse transcribe all of the isolated RNA, meaning that expressed TCRB transcripts were what got sequenced. Stem cell-like memory T cell samples underwent survey-depth immunoSEQ sequencing, averaging roughly 1 million total reads per sample. Sorted cells were lysed in RLT buffer, and RNA was extracted using DNase-treated RNeasy Micro or Mini kits according to cell number. Each cell subset was processed on its own to prevent cross-contamination, while patient and healthy donor samples were processed together. Using the immunoSEQ multiplex PCR, TCRB sequences were amplified from cDNA into 87-bp fragments spanning the CDR3 region. The amplicons were sequenced using the Illumina HiSeq platform. On the study's bioinformatics: Synthetic template baselines were used to correct PCR bias computationally, reads within Hamming distance 2 were collapsed, and singletons that could not be merged were discarded. Reads were aligned to IMGT to assign V, D and J genes, CDR3 length, and insertions or deletions at six rearrangement sites. Within each subset, clonotype counts were normalized to sorted cell number, and only after that were true diversity and Gini coefficients computed with the tcR R package. Repertoire sharing was quantified using the overlap coefficient calculated on TCRB nucleotide sequences. TCRdb stores this immuneACCESS table with in-frame sequences only. Part of the clones is absent; in the studies checked, under half of the shortfall reflects unresolved V genes, and no reason is known for the rest. The V and J calls and the clone size are those of that table, but D and trimming were determined from the DNA. The sample has 45,000 to 60,000 clones on record, 55% to 75% of them singletons. Around 0.29% of the sample goes to the ten largest clones.

The CDR3 numbers 15 residues from cysteine through phenylalanine. Only the CDR3 DNA stays, 45 bases, in frame from base 1. The CDR1 and CDR2 encoded by the germline V gene are SGHRS and YFSETQ. V loses 4 bases of germline sequence and J loses 1 base, and the interval between the two ends is 15 bases. This entry is derived from a study of beta chain features in type 1 diabetes (dated by TCRdb to the late 2010s). Notes on the research overall: Mean age, gender distribution, total cell number and subset yield did not differ between patients and healthy donors. A total of 100 million to 110 million sorted cells were examined across all samples, and a strong correlation was observed between cell number per subset and RNA yield. Naive and central memory subsets were obtained from all 30 or so donors, but regulatory and stem cell-like memory subsets were isolated from only 8 patients and 8 healthy donors. In the study, recently diagnosed type 1 diabetes patients and matched healthy donors were compared on the TCRB repertoires of their sorted circulating CD4+ T cell subsets. Results the study describes overall, beyond this receptor: At VDJ recombination sites, type 1 diabetes patients had fewer insertions and more deleted nucleotides, which implies abnormalities in thymic rearrangement. Because cDNA rather than genomic DNA was sequenced, highly expressing activated cells could have been over-represented, although no difference in activation and CD3 levels was found between groups. PCR may preferentially amplify shorter templates, but because patient and control samples were amplified and corrected together, any resulting skew would affect both groups equally. Naive, central memory and regulatory TCRB repertoires appeared more similar among patients than among healthy donors. Because small numbers of individuals were included in the HLA sub-analyses, any influence of HLA type on TCRB rearrangement was left unresolved. In all four CD4+ subsets, TCRB CDR3 length was moderately but significantly shorter in type 1 diabetes patients.

A single peripheral blood draw of 90 to 150 mL on average was collected from each donor into heparinised tubes. Naive, central memory, regulatory and stem cell-like memory CD4+ T cells were sorted on a BD FACSAria II using a panel including CD45RO, CCR7, CD25, CD127, CD95 and CD27. Every sorted population had a purity above 95%. Right away, PBMCs were isolated by Lymphoprep density gradient centrifugation and were stained directly, with no culture step. So that batch effects would be minimized, each experiment stained and sorted samples in pairs, pairing one healthy donor with one patient. The V and J genes are TRBV5-1 and TRBJ2-7, with a weak D call of TRBD1 (7 bases match). This TCR derives from a woman aged 25 to 39 with type 1 diabetes. Specimen: stem cell memory CD4+ T cells from blood. Reading the label with the study, this specimen's cell subset or site is: stem cell-like memory CD4+ T cells. The DNA sequence is TGCGCCAGCAGCACGGCAGGGGGGAGATCCTACGAGCAGTACTTC. The translation is CASSTAGGRSYEQYF.